The clone carrying this T cell receptor beta chain came up a few times. Germline V lookup: CDR1 KGHSH, CDR2 LQKENI. The V end was cut by 6 bases, the J end by 3 bases, with 18 bases between. CDR3 length equals 15 residues. This record comes from a study of T-cell reconstitution after alpha-beta-depleted transplantation in children. The TCRbeta library was prepared with unique molecular identifiers. MiXCR, run by TCRdb on the PCR reads, gives a single entry per CDR3 protein. Found here are about 610,000 distinct CDR3 sequences, more than 9% of them singletons; the top ten hold about 4%. This TCR was recovered from a human donor who donated a stem cell graft to a child with acute myeloid leukemia. The sequencing here drew on PBMCs from the stem cell graft donor, taken from the stem cell graft. V gene TRBV18 combines with J gene TRBJ2-7; perhaps TRBD2 as D (5 bases). The CDR3 bases are TGTGCCAGCTCTCTGGGAGCGCTAACTAGCTACGAGCAGTACTTC. It codes for CASSLGALTSYEQYF. Filled out from reference TRBV18 and TRBJ2-7, the complete variable domain reads NAGVMQNPRHLVRRRGQEARLRCSPMKGHSHVYWYRQLPEEGLKFMVYLQKENIIDESGMPKERFSAEFPKEGPSILRIQQVVRGDSAAYFCASSLGALTSYEQYFGPGTRLTVT.